One and the same sample provided the 29 T cell receptor beta chains below, sequenced in a study of blood T cell repertoires in COVID-19. The table came from immunoSEQ multiplex PCR; TCRdb's copy has only in-frame clones and leaves some out. The sample lists about 120,000 clones, over 75% seen once, with roughly 17% in the top ten. Sequenced: peripheral blood. The receptors here all came from a man in his fifties or sixties with active or convalescent COVID-19.

This rearrangement joins TRBV28 to TRBJ2-7; D uncertain. V lost 5 bases and J 6 bases, leaving 20 bases between the germline ends. The CDR3 has 15 amino acids. Germline CDR1 is MDHEN and CDR2 is SYDVKM. This CDR3 is CASSPRVRLSIEQYF. The CDR3 DNA reads TGTGCCAGCAGTCCCCGGGTCCGCCTGTCAATCGAGCAGTACTTC. Combining the CDR3 with reference TRBV28 and TRBJ2-7 gives the whole variable domain DVKVTQSSRYLVKRTGEKVFLECVQDMDHENMFWYRQDPGLGLRLIYFSYDVKMKEKGDIPEGYSVSREKKERFSLILESASTNQTSMYLCASSPRVRLSIEQYFGPGTRLTVT.

The table lists this clone with a few counts. The chain joins TRBV4-1 to TRBJ2-1; 8 bases agree with TRBD2. With V trimmed by 0 bases and J by 7 bases, 14 bases remained unmatched. The CDR3 is 18 amino acids. Germline lookup yields CDR1 MGHRA and CDR2 YSYEKL. CDR3 sequence (DNA): TGCGCCAGCAGCCAAGATCGAGTCGTTGCGGGGGGTCGGAATGAGCAGTTCTTC. As protein: CASSQDRVVAGGRNEQFF.

The V and J genes are TRBV7-9 and TRBJ1-1; a weak D match, TRBD1 (5 bases). This CDR3 spans 15 amino acids. Germline lookup yields CDR1 SEHNR and CDR2 FQNEAQ (reference sequence). V dropped 5 bases and J dropped 0 bases, with 13 bases sitting between them. The CDR3 protein is CASSPSAGMNTEAFF. CDR3 nucleotide sequence: TGTGCCAGCAGCCCCAGTGCAGGGATGAACACTGAAGCTTTCTTT.

As to this clone: At the DNA level, this CDR3 is encoded by other sequences in the same sample as well. This chain links TRBV9 with TRBJ2-1; TRBD2 agrees at 7 bases. Germline V gene lookup returns CDR1 SGDLS and CDR2 YYNGEE. There are 15 residues in the CDR3. J was trimmed by 0 bases and V by 3 bases; bases with no gene match: 3. As DNA, the CDR3 is TGTGCCAGCAGCGCCCCTAGCGGCTCCTACAATGAGCAGTTCTTC. It is translated as CASSAPSGSYNEQFF.

This clone was picked up many times. The chain couples TRBV19 to TRBJ1-1; 8 nucleotides align to TRBD1. This CDR3 has 15 residues. With V trimmed by 5 bases and J by 4 bases, 9 bases remained unmatched. From germline, CDR1 is LNHDA and CDR2 SQIVND (reference sequence). The CDR3 bases are TGTGCCAGTAGTCGCGAGACAGGGGTTCGCACTGAAGCTTTCTTT. This codes for CASSRETGVRTEAFF.

The chain carries TRBV6-6 and TRBJ1-5, with a weak D call TRBD1 (5 bases). This CDR3 comprises 16 residues. Germline V lookup: CDR1 MNHNY, CDR2 SVGAGI (reference sequence). V lost 6 bases and J 2 bases, leaving 17 bases between the germline ends. As DNA, the CDR3 is TGTGCCAGCAGCGCCCCAGGGATAGGGGGCAATCAGCCCCAGCATTTT. This encodes CASSAPGIGGNQPQHF.

The V call is TRBV5-1, the J call TRBJ2-1; tentative D call: TRBD2 (6 bases). V was cut by 3 bases and J by 7 bases, with 14 bases left in between. The CDR3 has 14 residues. In germline, CDR1 is SGHRS, CDR2 YFSETQ. The CDR3 region is CASSWGEFHNEQFF. In DNA, the CDR3 is TGCGCCAGCAGCTGGGGGGAGTTTCATAATGAGCAGTTCTTC.

The gene calls are TRBV7-2 and TRBJ2-5, with TRBD1 matching 8 bases. Germline V CDR1 and CDR2: SGHTA, FQGNSA. This CDR3 spans 15 amino acids. J lost 4 bases, V lost 5 bases, and 9 bases had no gene match. The CDR3 spells CASSGSGGAGETQYF. As DNA, the CDR3 is TGTGCCAGCAGCGGCTCAGGGGGCGCGGGAGAGACCCAGTACTTC.

This chain connects TRBV28 to TRBJ1-2, with 7 positions matching TRBD1. The CDR3 sequence is 15 residues long. V trimming: 6 bases; J trimming: 0 bases; junction bases outside the gene matches: 7. In germline, CDR1 is MDHEN, CDR2 SYDVKM. CDR3 in amino acids: CASRGAGTANYGYTF. Here the CDR3 DNA reads TGTGCCAGCAGGGGCGCCGGGACAGCTAACTATGGCTACACCTTC.

The V and J genes are TRBV11-3 and TRBJ2-2; 14 nucleotides align to TRBD2. The CDR3 sequence is 16 residues long. Germline CDR1 reads SGHNT; CDR2 reads YENEEA. With V trimmed by 3 bases and J by 6 bases, 3 bases remained unmatched. The CDR3 sequence is CASSLGLAGDAGELFF. Written as DNA, the CDR3 is TGTGCCAGCAGCTTGGGACTAGCGGGAGATGCCGGGGAGCTGTTTTTT.

This clone appeared once. The V and J genes are TRBV29-1 and TRBJ2-5; a weak D match, TRBD1 (5 bases). The CDR3 is 12 residues long. Trimming left V 8 bases short and J 5 bases short, with 15 bases between. Germline lookup yields CDR1 SQVTM and CDR2 ANQGSEA. CDR3 residues: CSLSQGIETQYF. The CDR3 nucleotides are TGCAGCTTATCCCAGGGTATTGAGACCCAGTACTTC.

The V call is TRBV11-3, the J call TRBJ2-2; TRBD2 agrees at 9 bases. CDR3 length: 18 amino acids. V was clipped by 5 bases and J by 4 bases; unmatched bases: 14. CDR1 is SGHNT and CDR2 is YENEEA in the germline V gene. The CDR3 DNA sequence: TGTGCCAGCAGCGGCCGAATAGCGGGAGACTTGGGCACCGGGGAGCTGTTTTTT. Its protein is CASSGRIAGDLGTGELFF.

This rearrangement joins TRBV9 to TRBJ2-7; 7 bases agree with TRBD2. The CDR3 runs to 15 residues. CDR1 and CDR2 from the germline V gene are SGDLS and YYNGEE. With V trimmed by 1 base and J by 2 bases, 6 bases remained unmatched. The CDR3 DNA sequence: TGTGCCAGCAGCGTAACGGGGGGAGAAACCTACGAGCAGTACTTC. As protein: CASSVTGGETYEQYF.

CDR3 nucleotides: TGTGCCAGCAGCTTATATGGTGCCGGCGAGCAGTACTTC. Amino acid sequence: CASSLYGAGEQYF. The chain employs TRBV7-3 and TRBJ2-7; D unresolved. The CDR3 loop spans 13 amino acids. CDR1 is SGHTA and CDR2 is FQGTGA in the germline V gene. V was pared by 2 bases and J by 6 bases, with 11 bases between.

The chain links TRBV19 to TRBJ1-5, with D maybe TRBD1 (6 bases). V lost 3 bases and J lost 3, with 12 bases in between. The germline gives CDR1 LNHDA, CDR2 SQIVND (reference sequence). The CDR3 length is 15 residues. The CDR3 nucleotides read TGTGCCAGTAGTATGTACCGGGACACCAATCAGCCCCAGCATTTT. This encodes CASSMYRDTNQPQHF.

The J gene is TRBJ2-7, the V gene TRBV6-5; D may be TRBD2 (6 bases). Trimming took off 2 bases at V and 1 base at J, with 12 bases between the two ends. The CDR3 sequence is 15 residues long. The germline V gene encodes CDR1 MNHEY and CDR2 SVGAGI. CDR3 sequence (DNA): TGTGCCAGCAGTTACGGAGGGCTTGGGTCCTACGAGCAGTACTTC. It yields the protein CASSYGGLGSYEQYF.

This clone was seen only once. This chain connects TRBV25-1 to TRBJ2-2; 13 bases are a match to TRBD2. Germline values: CDR1 MGHDK, CDR2 SYGVNS. CDR3 length: 14 amino acids. J was trimmed by 7 bases and V by 4 bases; bases with no gene match: 0. CDR3 sequence: CASSGTSGSGELFF. CDR3 DNA: TGTGCCAGCAGTGGGACTAGCGGGAGCGGGGAGCTGTTTTTT.

The rearrangement uses TRBV7-2 and TRBJ2-7, with D possibly being TRBD2 (6 bases). Trimming stripped 3 bases from V and 3 bases from J, with 12 bases between. From germline, CDR1 is SGHTA and CDR2 FQGNSA. This CDR3 contains 14 residues. CDR3 DNA: TGTGCCAGCAGCTTTTCCCGCGGGGACTACGAGCAGTACTTC. Its translation: CASSFSRGDYEQYF.

A few counts support this clone. The CDR3 nucleotides read TGTGCCAGCAGCTTATCTGGGCTGGTTGGAAACACCATATATTTT. Encoded protein: CASSLSGLVGNTIYF. This chain joins TRBV11-2 and TRBJ1-3; no clear D gene. The CDR3 is 15 amino acids. V was clipped by 2 bases and J by 3 bases, with 11 bases between them. Germline values: CDR1 SGHAT, CDR2 FQNNGV.

The chain combines TRBV7-2 with TRBJ2-5; TRBD2 might be the D (7 bases). The CDR3 loop spans 14 amino acids. Germline CDR1 reads SGHTA; CDR2 reads FQGNSA. V was cut by 1 base and J by 7 bases, with 13 bases left in between. CDR3 sequence reads: CASSLDGGRVTQYF. CDR3 nucleotide sequence: TGTGCCAGCAGCTTAGACGGGGGGCGGGTGACCCAGTACTTC. Full variable domain (outside the CDR3, taken from reference TRBV7-2 and TRBJ2-5): GAGVSQSPSNKVTEKGKDVELRCDPISGHTALYWYRQSLGQGLEFLIYFQGNSAPDKSGLPSDRFSAERTGGSVSTLTIQRTQQEDSAVYLCASSLDGGRVTQYFGPGTRLLVL.

This clone was recorded once. This chain connects TRBV5-1 to TRBJ2-7; tentative D call: TRBD1 (5 bases). CDR1 and CDR2 from the germline V gene are SGHRS and YFSETQ. The CDR3 totals 14 residues. The V and J ends lost 0 bases and 0 bases respectively, with 7 bases between them. The CDR3 DNA reads as TGCGCCAGCAGCTTGGGCAGGGTCTCCTACGAGCAGTACTTC. This gives the protein CASSLGRVSYEQYF.

This chain links TRBV6-1 with TRBJ1-2; D is ambiguous. Germline lookup yields CDR1 MNHNS and CDR2 SASEGT. Trimming pared 4 bases from V and 1 base from J, leaving 19 bases between. The CDR3 loop spans 17 amino acids. The CDR3 reads CASSALPRYPVNYGYTF. The CDR3 nucleotides are TGTGCCAGCAGTGCTCTTCCCCGCTACCCGGTTAACTATGGCTACACCTTC.

The chain couples TRBV19 to TRBJ2-5; TRBD2 agrees at 10 bases. The CDR3 has 18 amino acids. V lost 6 bases and J lost 5; bases outside the gene matches: 18. The germline CDR1 and CDR2 sequences are LNHDA and SQIVND (reference sequence). DNA of the CDR3: TGTGCCAGTAGCAAACGGCTAGCGGGAGTTACCCCGGGGGAGACCCAGTACTTC. Translated: CASSKRLAGVTPGETQYF. Combining the CDR3 with reference TRBV19 and TRBJ2-5 gives the whole variable domain DGGITQSPKYLFRKEGQNVTLSCEQNLNHDAMYWYRQDPGQGLRLIYYSQIVNDFQKGDIAEGYSVSREKKESFPLTVTSAQKNPTAFYLCASSKRLAGVTPGETQYFGPGTRLLVL.

The chain recombines TRBV5-1 with TRBJ2-5, with a weak D call TRBD2 (6 bases). The V and J ends lost 7 bases and 4 bases respectively, with 14 bases between them. Per the germline V gene, CDR1 is SGHRS and CDR2 is YFSETQ. The CDR3 length is 13 residues. Here the CDR3 reads CASGTREAETQYF. The CDR3, as DNA: TGCGCCAGCGGCACCAGGGAGGCAGAGACCCAGTACTTC.

The V call is TRBV5-1, the J call TRBJ2-4, with TRBD2 identical over 10 bases. The CDR3 totals 19 residues. CDR1 is SGHRS and CDR2 is YFSETQ in the germline V gene. With 0 bases clipped from V and 3 bases from J, the junction kept 12 bases outside the gene matches. This CDR3 is CASSLEPAGGKARKNIQYF. CDR3 DNA: TGCGCCAGCAGCTTGGAACCAGCGGGAGGGAAAGCCCGCAAAAACATTCAGTACTTC.

This clone has only one observation. J is TRBJ2-2 and V is TRBV19; 8 nucleotides line up with TRBD2. CDR1 is LNHDA, CDR2 SQIVND, per germline (reference sequence). With 7 bases clipped from V and 6 bases from J, the junction kept 10 bases outside the gene matches. CDR3 length equals 15 residues. The DNA for the CDR3 is TGTGCCAGTAAGACTGGAGCGGGAGTTGCCGGGGAGCTGTTTTTT. Protein sequence: CASKTGAGVAGELFF.

V is TRBV28 and J is TRBJ2-2; 14 nucleotides match TRBD2. Germline trimming cut 5 bases from V and 6 bases from J; bases unmatched to any gene: 8. Germline CDR1 and CDR2: MDHEN and SYDVKM. The CDR3 length is 17 residues. CDR3 protein: CASSGQGLAGVAGELFF. The CDR3 region has the DNA TGTGCCAGCAGTGGGCAGGGACTAGCGGGAGTGGCCGGGGAGCTGTTTTTT.

The chain has TRBV6-5 and TRBJ2-1, with 7 bases lining up with TRBD2. The length of the CDR3 is 15 residues. The germline V gene encodes CDR1 MNHEY and CDR2 SVGAGI. Losses at the gene ends were 5 bases for V and 0 bases for J; bases not matched to a gene: 4. This CDR3 reads CASSSGVHSYNEQFF. CDR3 DNA: TGTGCCAGCAGTAGCGGGGTTCACTCCTACAATGAGCAGTTCTTC.

The V gene is TRBV24-1, the J gene TRBJ1-3; unclear D gene. V shed 4 bases and J shed 7 bases, with 16 bases lying between them. The CDR3 contains 15 residues. From germline, CDR1 is KGHDR and CDR2 SFDVKD. In nucleotides, the CDR3 is TGTGCCACCAGTGACGCCCACGGGTCGGATAACACCATATATTTT. Its protein is CATSDAHGSDNTIYF.